This T cell receptor beta chain is drawn from a study of T cell repertoires in cytomegalovirus infection. Overall study: Peptides in the study included HLA-C-restricted and HLA-B-restricted CMV epitopes. Public TCR beta signature analysis indicated the presence of both CMV infection and matching HLA type.

Note on this clonotype: Its antigen is undetermined.

MiXCR, run by TCRdb on the reads, gives a single entry per CDR3 protein. Of around 230,000 distinct CDR3 sequences in the sample, about 40% were seen once. Trimming removed 7 bases at V and 1 base at J, with 10 bases between. Germline CDR1 reads SNHLY; CDR2 reads FYNNEI. The CDR3 consists of 14 residues. This sequence joins TRBV2 and TRBJ2-2; D is undetermined. The source material was CD8+ T cells from cultured PBMCs, sampled from culture after CMV antigen stimulation. The clonotype originates from a human donor in good health (CMV status not recorded). Some clones in this sample may be carry-over from other donors' samples. Here the CDR3 reads CASTNHRNTGELFF. In DNA form, the CDR3 reads TGTGCCAGCACTAACCACAGGAACACCGGGGAGCTGTTTTTT.